This T cell receptor beta chain originates from a study of cytomegalovirus exposure and HLA in healthy donors. Looking at the study overall: In a later analysis, it was reported that the 110 or so validation repertoires had been produced on the same platform as the roughly 700 repertoires belonging to the first cohort.

TCRdb's copy holds only in-frame clones and misses some; the assay was immunoSEQ multiplex PCR. The repertoire holds approximately 280,000 clones, approximately 88% seen once, with about 0.99% in the top ten. Comment on this clone: Its target is unknown. Additional DNA sequences in this sample encode the identical CDR3.

The V gene end was trimmed by 4 bases and the J gene end by 2 bases; junction bases not matched to a gene: 2. The germline V gene has CDR1 SGHRS and CDR2 YFSETQ. The CDR3 extends over 13 amino acids. Study observations and caveats: Specificity for CMV antigens was confirmed in vitro for a few of the CMV-associated chains. Listed as cytomegalovirus-associated were 150 or so TCR beta chains. Using the classifier, cytomegalovirus status was reportedly diagnosed with high specificity and sensitivity.

This chain links TRBV5-1 with TRBJ2-7; 8 positions agree with TRBD1. The clonotype comes from a woman between 18 and 29 years old in good health and CMV-seronegative. The material sequenced was PBMCs. The CDR3 spells CASSPTGAYEQYF. The DNA of the CDR3 is TGCGCCAGCAGCCCGACAGGGGCCTACGAGCAGTACTTC. The full variable domain, in which reference TRBV5-1 and TRBJ2-7 provide the parts outside the CDR3, is KAGVTQTPRYLIKTRGQQVTLSCSPISGHRSVSWYQQTPGQGLQFLFEYFSETQRNKGNFPGRFSGRQFSNSRSEMNVSTLELGDSALYLCASSPTGAYEQYFGPGTRLTVT.